One and the same sample provided the 18 T cell receptor beta chains below, sequenced in a study of spatial heterogeneity in lung cancer. TCRdb re-called the 5' RACE reads with MiXCR, one entry per CDR3 protein. The sample lists 13,000 or so distinct CDR3 sequences, roughly 5% occurring once. Time point in this sample: sample taken at primary tumor resection. General study points: Mutation tallies in tumors tracked expanded intratumoral alpha and beta TCR counts.

Which antigens these TCRs recognize remains unknown. The sample in question was lung tumor tissue, obtained at surgery. These receptors were collected from a male donor with early-stage non-small cell lung cancer.

The chain recombines TRBV20-1 with TRBJ2-5; D is undetermined. Germline CDR1 and CDR2: DFQATT and SNEGSKA (reference sequence). The length of the CDR3 is 13 residues. Trimming removed 3 bases from V and 7 bases from J, with 15 bases in between. The CDR3 DNA is TGCAGTGCTAGGAAACCGTCGGCCGGGACCCAGTACTTC. Protein sequence: CSARKPSAGTQYF.

J is TRBJ2-7 and V is TRBV28; D may be TRBD1 or TRBD2 (5 bases each). CDR3 length equals 14 residues. Trimming stripped 2 bases from V and 2 bases from J, with 10 bases between. CDR1 and CDR2 from the germline V gene are MDHEN and SYDVKM. The CDR3, as DNA: TGTGCCAGCAGTTTAATAAGGGGAGCCTACGAGCAGTACGTC. Translation: CASSLIRGAYEQYV.

This clonotype was seen ten or more times. V gene TRBV6-6 combines with J gene TRBJ2-1; 9 bases line up with TRBD2. Germline loops: CDR1 MNHNY, CDR2 SVGAGI (reference sequence). This CDR3 has 15 residues. Unmatched junction bases numbered 4, after V lost 2 bases and J lost 5 bases. The CDR3 bases are TGTGCCAGCAGTTACGACTCTAGCGGGAACAATGAGCAGTTCTTC. Translated: CASSYDSSGNNEQFF.

This clonotype was observed many times. This rearrangement joins TRBV5-6 to TRBJ2-4; TRBD2 is a possible D gene (5 bases). The CDR3 loop spans 14 amino acids. Germline loops: CDR1 SGHDT, CDR2 YYEEEE. Trimming cost V 4 bases and J 0 bases, with 8 bases left between them. The CDR3 bases are TGTGCCAGCAGCGCCGGACTAGCCAAAAACATTCAGTACTTC. This gives the protein CASSAGLAKNIQYF. The full variable domain, rest sourced from reference TRBV5-6 and TRBJ2-4, is DAGVTQSPTHLIKTRGQQVTLRCSPKSGHDTVSWYQQALGQGPQFIFQYYEEEERQRGNFPDRFSGHQFPNYSSELNVNALLLGDSALYLCASSAGLAKNIQYFGAGTRLSVL.

By frequency in the sample, this clonotype is medium-sized. The chain carries TRBV5-1 and TRBJ2-1, with D perhaps TRBD1 (7 bases). CDR1 is SGHRS, CDR2 YFSETQ, per germline. Deletions cut 2 bases from V and 9 bases from J, with 18 bases between. This CDR3 spans 15 amino acids. This CDR3 is CASSFNPGGKGEQFF. As DNA, the CDR3 is TGCGCCAGCAGCTTTAATCCAGGGGGGAAGGGTGAGCAGTTCTTC. Combining the CDR3 with reference TRBV5-1 and TRBJ2-1 gives the whole variable domain KAGVTQTPRYLIKTRGQQVTLSCSPISGHRSVSWYQQTPGQGLQFLFEYFSETQRNKGNFPGRFSGRQFSNSRSEMNVSTLELGDSALYLCASSFNPGGKGEQFFGPGTRLTVL.

At least ten counts were recorded for this clonotype. The V gene is TRBV7-9, the J gene TRBJ2-5; either TRBD1 or TRBD2 may supply D (6 bases each). This CDR3 spans 17 amino acids. Germline-derived CDR1 and CDR2 are SEHNR and FQNEAQ (reference sequence). Trimming removed 1 base from V and 0 bases from J, with 15 bases in between. The CDR3, as DNA: TGTGCCAGCAGCTTAGGGGGGGCGGTCATGTACCAAGAGACCCAGTACTTC. Translated, it gives CASSLGGAVMYQETQYF. The whole variable domain, remainder taken from reference TRBV7-9 and TRBJ2-5, is DTGVSQNPRHKITKRGQNVTFRCDPISEHNRLYWYRQTLGQGPEFLTYFQNEAQLEKSRLLSDRFSAERPKGSFSTLEIQRTEQGDSAMYLCASSLGGAVMYQETQYFGPGTRLLVL.

J is TRBJ1-1 and V is TRBV6-5; TRBD1 agrees at 7 bases. J lost 4 bases, V lost 4 bases, and 3 bases had no gene match. The germline V gene has CDR1 MNHEY and CDR2 SVGAGI. This CDR3 region has 13 residues. The CDR3 reads CASSLTGATEAFF. The CDR3 DNA reads TGTGCCAGCAGTTTAACAGGGGCCACTGAAGCTTTCTTT.

This clonotype was seen more than once but under ten times. The genes are TRBV2 and TRBJ1-2, with 10 bases fitting TRBD1. The CDR3 consists of 13 residues. In germline, CDR1 is SNHLY, CDR2 FYNNEI. V lost 10 bases to trimming and J lost 6 bases; unmatched junction nucleotides: 8. CDR3 residues: CATWDRGKNGYTF. The CDR3 nucleotides are TGTGCCACCTGGGACAGGGGTAAAAATGGCTACACCTTC.

This clonotype was recorded many times. The rearrangement links TRBV4-1 to TRBJ2-4; possible D gene TRBD1, 6 bases. CDR1 and CDR2 from the germline V gene are MGHRA and YSYEKL. Trimming removed 3 bases from V and 8 bases from J, with 11 bases in between. The CDR3 is made up of 13 amino acids. The DNA for the CDR3 is TGCGCCAGCAGCCATGGGGGCCGGGACATTCAGTACTTC. Protein product: CASSHGGRDIQYF.

This clonotype was picked up many times. The chain uses TRBV7-6 and TRBJ2-2, with D possibly matching TRBD1 (6 bases). CDR1 is SGHVS and CDR2 is FNYEAQ in the germline V gene. This CDR3 has 17 residues. Trimming removed 1 base at V and 0 bases at J, with 12 bases between. CDR3 amino acids: CASSLVSRGTNTGELFF. CDR3 in DNA: TGTGCCAGCAGCTTAGTGTCGAGGGGGACGAACACCGGGGAGCTGTTTTTT.

This clonotype was recorded at least ten times. The CDR3 region has the DNA TGTGCCAGCAGCTTAGCCCAGGGCGATTCACCCCTCCACTTT. It encodes CASSLAQGDSPLHF. This sequence joins TRBV11-2 and TRBJ1-6; D may be TRBD1 (5 bases). The CDR3 is 14 residues long. V dropped 1 base and J dropped 8 bases, with 9 bases sitting between them. Germline CDR1 is SGHAT and CDR2 is FQNNGV. Full variable domain (outside the CDR3, taken from reference TRBV11-2 and TRBJ1-6): EAGVAQSPRYKIIEKRQSVAFWCNPISGHATLYWYQQILGQGPKLLIQFQNNGVVDDSQLPKDRFSAERLKGVDSTLKIQPAKLEDSAVYLCASSLAQGDSPLHFGNGTRLTVT.

This clonotype was seen many times. This sequence joins TRBV7-6 and TRBJ2-7; D is ambiguous. Looked up from germline, CDR1 is SGHVS and CDR2 is FNYEAQ. V was pared by 1 base and J by 1 base, with 11 bases between. The CDR3 has 15 amino acids. The chain's CDR3 is CASSLVIGQSYEQYF. CDR3 coding DNA: TGTGCCAGCAGCTTAGTGATTGGTCAGTCCTACGAGCAGTACTTC.

DNA of the CDR3: TGCGCCAGCAGTAACCCCCCAGGGGCTTCCTATAATTCACCCCTCCACTTT. Protein product: CASSNPPGASYNSPLHF. The chain is built from TRBV10-2 and TRBJ1-6; tentatively, D is TRBD1 (6 bases). The CDR3 loop spans 17 amino acids. V was trimmed by 5 bases and J by 1 base, leaving 15 bases between them. Germline V CDR1 and CDR2: WSHSY, SAAADI.

This clonotype was counted many times. The chain joins TRBV10-3 to TRBJ2-1; D possibly corresponds to TRBD1 (5 bases). CDR3 length equals 12 residues. Trimming took 7 bases from V and 4 from J, leaving 8 bases between them. The V gene's germline CDR1 is ENHRY and CDR2 SYGVKD. The CDR3: CAIKDTYNEQFF. The CDR3 bases are TGTGCCATCAAGGACACTTACAATGAGCAGTTCTTC.

The J gene is TRBJ1-6, the V gene TRBV2; D gene unclear. Trimming removed 1 base from V and 0 bases from J, with 4 bases in between. Germline CDR1 SNHLY, CDR2 FYNNEI. The CDR3 has 15 amino acids. The CDR3 spells CASSEESSYNSPLHF. CDR3 nucleotide sequence: TGTGCCAGCAGTGAAGAGAGCTCCTATAATTCACCCCTCCACTTT.

This clonotype has a count of ten or more. The rearrangement links TRBV10-3 to TRBJ1-6; TRBD1 agrees at 9 bases. Trimming at V came to 2 bases and at J to 7 bases, leaving 3 bases not matched to a gene. CDR1 and CDR2 (germline): ENHRY, SYGVKD. The CDR3 length is 15 residues. The CDR3 reads CAISEAGQGNSPLHF. The DNA for the CDR3 is TGTGCCATCAGTGAGGCGGGACAGGGAAATTCACCCCTCCACTTT.

This clonotype was picked up many times. The chain combines TRBV6-6 with TRBJ1-1, with a weak D call TRBD1 (6 bases). This CDR3 has 13 residues. Per germline, CDR1 MNHNY and CDR2 SVGAGI (reference sequence). The germline V and J ends were trimmed by 8 bases and 3 bases, with 13 bases remaining between them. CDR3 protein: CASLGGLDTEAFF. CDR3 in DNA: TGTGCCAGCTTAGGGGGGCTGGACACTGAAGCTTTCTTT.

This clonotype was detected many times. The CDR3 loop reads CASSKTSDTEAFF. CDR3 bases: TGTGCCAGCAGCAAGACGTCGGACACTGAAGCTTTCTTT. The chain couples TRBV7-2 to TRBJ1-1; no clear D gene. V lost 5 bases, J lost 3 bases, and 10 bases lay in between. Germline CDR1 is SGHTA and CDR2 is FQGNSA. CDR3 length: 13 amino acids.